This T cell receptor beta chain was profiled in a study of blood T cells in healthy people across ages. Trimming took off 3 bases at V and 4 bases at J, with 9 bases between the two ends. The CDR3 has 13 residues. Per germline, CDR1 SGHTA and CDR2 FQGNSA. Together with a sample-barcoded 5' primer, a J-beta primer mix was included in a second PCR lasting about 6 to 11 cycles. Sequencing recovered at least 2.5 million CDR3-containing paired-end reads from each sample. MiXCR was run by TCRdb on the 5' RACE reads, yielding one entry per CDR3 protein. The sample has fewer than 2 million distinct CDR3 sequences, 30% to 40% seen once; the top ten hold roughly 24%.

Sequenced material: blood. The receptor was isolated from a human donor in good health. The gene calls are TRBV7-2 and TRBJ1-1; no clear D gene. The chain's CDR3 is CASSFGLATEAFF. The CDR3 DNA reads TGTGCCAGCAGCTTTGGACTGGCCACTGAAGCTTTCTTT.